The rows below give T cell receptor beta chains drawn from one sample of a study of blood T cells in healthy people across ages. TCRdb reanalysed the 5' RACE reads using MiXCR and keeps one entry per CDR3 protein. The table has approximately 780,000 distinct CDR3 sequences, 25% to 30% seen once. These data were also filed under a second study, of T cells of mothers and their children.

The specimen sequenced was blood. The receptor source for this set is a boy aged 5-17 years in good health. Both conserved end residues are part of each CDR3. The D gene is left open where the match is weak. Clone size is shown for a subset of rows, as once, few, many or a class of expanded clone.

abundance: .
v_gene: TRBV20-1
d_gene: .
len: 14
j_gene: TRBJ1-5
CDR3nt: TGCAGTGCCTCTCGGGGGGGAAGCAATCAGCCCCAGCATTTT
CDR3aa: CSASRGGSNQPQHF

abundance: .
v_gene: TRBV27
d_gene: TRBD2
len: 15
j_gene: TRBJ2-5
CDR3nt: TGTGCCAGCAGTTCTAGCGGGGGCCTCCAAGAGACCCAGTACTTC
CDR3aa: CASSSSGGLQETQYF

abundance: few
v_gene: TRBV28
d_gene: TRBD1
len: 14
j_gene: TRBJ2-1
CDR3nt: TGTGCCACCTTCGGGACGTGGACAGGGAATGAGCAGTTCTTC
CDR3aa: CATFGTWTGNEQFF

abundance: .
v_gene: TRBV4-1
d_gene: .
len: 15
j_gene: TRBJ2-5
CDR3nt: TGCGCCAGCAGCCAAGGCGAGGGGTGCCAAGAGACCCAGTACTTC
CDR3aa: CASSQGEGCQETQYF

abundance: .
v_gene: TRBV7-9
d_gene: .
len: 11
j_gene: TRBJ2-7
CDR3nt: TGTGCCAGCAGCGCCGAATACGAGCAGTACTTC
CDR3aa: CASSAEYEQYF

abundance: .
v_gene: TRBV4-1
d_gene: TRBD2
len: 20
j_gene: TRBJ2-5
CDR3nt: TGCGCCAGCAGCCCCGGGGATCGTTTTAGACTAGCGGGGGGTATAGAGACCCAGTACTTC
CDR3aa: CASSPGDRFRLAGGIETQYF

abundance: .
v_gene: TRBV28
d_gene: TRBD2
len: 19
j_gene: TRBJ2-1
CDR3nt: TGTGCCAGCAGTTTCCTAGCGGGGGACACGAAGAGCTCCTACAATGAGCAGTTCTTC
CDR3aa: CASSFLAGDTKSSYNEQFF

abundance: .
v_gene: TRBV3-1
d_gene: TRBD1
len: 16
j_gene: TRBJ1-3
CDR3nt: TGTGCCAGCAGCCACTCACAGACAGGGATTGGAAACACCATATATTTT
CDR3aa: CASSHSQTGIGNTIYF

abundance: .
v_gene: TRBV29-1
d_gene: .
len: 12
j_gene: TRBJ1-1
CDR3nt: TGCAGCGTTTCGGGGGTCGTGACTGAAGCTTTCTTT
CDR3aa: CSVSGVVTEAFF

abundance: .
v_gene: TRBV12-3/TRBV12-4
d_gene: .
len: 13
j_gene: TRBJ2-7
CDR3nt: TGTGCCAGCAGTTTATGGGGATTCTACGAGCAGTACTTC
CDR3aa: CASSLWGFYEQYF

abundance: few
v_gene: TRBV10-2
d_gene: .
len: 15
j_gene: TRBJ2-1
CDR3nt: TGCGCCAGCAGTGAATTCAGCGGCGCATACAATGAGCAGTTCTTC
CDR3aa: CASSEFSGAYNEQFF

abundance: .
v_gene: TRBV12-3/TRBV12-4
d_gene: .
len: 13
j_gene: TRBJ2-1
CDR3nt: TGTGCCAGCAGTTTAGGGGCTAGCGACGGGCAGTTCTTC
CDR3aa: CASSLGASDGQFF

abundance: .
v_gene: TRBV4-1
d_gene: .
len: 16
j_gene: TRBJ2-6
CDR3nt: TGCGCCAGCAGCCGGAGGGGGCCAGATGGGGCCAACGTCCTGACTTTC
CDR3aa: CASSRRGPDGANVLTF

abundance: .
v_gene: TRBV27
d_gene: TRBD1
len: 16
j_gene: TRBJ2-7
CDR3nt: TGTGCCAGCAGTTCCGAACCGGGACAGGTCTCCTACGAGCAGTACTTC
CDR3aa: CASSSEPGQVSYEQYF

abundance: few
v_gene: TRBV14
d_gene: .
len: 15
j_gene: TRBJ1-2
CDR3nt: TGTGCCAGCAGCCAAGTGGAGGGGTGGGCCTATGGCTACACCTTC
CDR3aa: CASSQVEGWAYGYTF

abundance: few
v_gene: TRBV7-2
d_gene: .
len: 19
j_gene: TRBJ1-5
CDR3nt: TGTGCCAGCAGCTTAGTGGGTCCAGGGGAAAGAAGAAGCAATCAGCCCCAGCATTTT
CDR3aa: CASSLVGPGERRSNQPQHF

abundance: few
v_gene: TRBV3-1
d_gene: TRBD1
len: 15
j_gene: TRBJ2-7
CDR3nt: TGTGCCAGCAGCCTTGGGACAGCTATATCCTACGAGCAGTACTTC
CDR3aa: CASSLGTAISYEQYF

abundance: .
v_gene: TRBV6-5
d_gene: TRBD1
len: 13
j_gene: TRBJ1-2
CDR3nt: TGTGCCAGCACCCCCGACAGGGACTATGGCTACACCTTC
CDR3aa: CASTPDRDYGYTF

abundance: .
v_gene: TRBV18
d_gene: TRBD2
len: 17
j_gene: TRBJ2-5
CDR3nt: TGTGCCAGCTCACCCGGGACTAGCGGGGAGTACCAAGAGACCCAGTACTTC
CDR3aa: CASSPGTSGEYQETQYF

abundance: many
v_gene: TRBV10-3
d_gene: .
len: 13
j_gene: TRBJ2-7
CDR3nt: TGTGCCATCAGTGAGGGGGGCCGGGACGGGCAGTACTTC
CDR3aa: CAISEGGRDGQYF

abundance: .
v_gene: TRBV12-2
d_gene: .
len: 15
j_gene: TRBJ2-5
CDR3nt: TGTGCAAGTCGCCCGGGGACAGGAACCCAAGAGACCCAGTACTTC
CDR3aa: CASRPGTGTQETQYF

abundance: .
v_gene: TRBV12-3/TRBV12-4
d_gene: .
len: 16
j_gene: TRBJ2-7
CDR3nt: TGTGCCAGCAGTTTGACCACCGGGCGGTTTGGCTACGAGCAGTACTTC
CDR3aa: CASSLTTGRFGYEQYF

abundance: .
v_gene: TRBV20-1
d_gene: .
len: 14
j_gene: TRBJ2-7
CDR3nt: TGCAGTGCTAGATACAACAGGGAGGGCTACGAGCAGTACTTC
CDR3aa: CSARYNREGYEQYF

abundance: .
v_gene: TRBV7-3
d_gene: TRBD1
len: 14
j_gene: TRBJ1-2
CDR3nt: TGTGCCAGCAGCTTAAAGGGGGCGGCCTATGGCTACACCTTC
CDR3aa: CASSLKGAAYGYTF

abundance: .
v_gene: TRBV10-3
d_gene: .
len: 14
j_gene: TRBJ1-2
CDR3nt: TGTGCCATCAGTGAGATAGCGGCTAACTATGGCTACACCTTC
CDR3aa: CAISEIAANYGYTF

abundance: few
v_gene: TRBV4-1
d_gene: TRBD2
len: 16
j_gene: TRBJ2-1
CDR3nt: TGCGCCAGCAGCCGGATTCCCCGGAGCGGGGTAAATGAGCAGTTCTTC
CDR3aa: CASSRIPRSGVNEQFF

abundance: once
v_gene: TRBV27
d_gene: TRBD2
len: 17
j_gene: TRBJ2-1
CDR3nt: TGTGCCAGCAGTTGGACTAGCGGCTTGAGCTCCTACAATGAGCAGTTCTTC
CDR3aa: CASSWTSGLSSYNEQFF

abundance: few
v_gene: TRBV20-1
d_gene: .
len: 12
j_gene: TRBJ2-5
CDR3nt: TGCAGTGCGGGGGGCAGGCTAGAGACCCAGTACTTC
CDR3aa: CSAGGRLETQYF

abundance: .
v_gene: TRBV25-1
d_gene: TRBD1
len: 18
j_gene: TRBJ1-4
CDR3nt: TGTGCCAGCAGTGTGGGCAGGGGGCCGGTTAGTCGAATTGAAAAACTGTTTTTT
CDR3aa: CASSVGRGPVSRIEKLFF

abundance: few
v_gene: TRBV3-1
d_gene: TRBD1
len: 16
j_gene: TRBJ2-3
CDR3nt: TGTGCCAGCAGCCAAGGGGACAGGGGGCGCGCAGATACGCAGTATTTT
CDR3aa: CASSQGDRGRADTQYF

abundance: .
v_gene: TRBV28
d_gene: .
len: 14
j_gene: TRBJ2-1
CDR3nt: TGTGCCAGCAGTTTTCTTCACATCCACAATGAGCAGTTCTTC
CDR3aa: CASSFLHIHNEQFF